This TCR beta chain stems from a study of blood T cell repertoires in COVID-19. At the level of the study: PBMCs, B-cell-depleted T cells, or T cells provided the cDNA or gDNA that made up the material.

This CDR3 is built from 14 residues. Germline V gene lookup returns CDR1 ENHRY and CDR2 SYGVKD. V was clipped by 4 bases and J by 1 base; unmatched bases: 1. As processed by the authors: From reference gene primer amplification, estimates of nucleated cell counts were derived. Sequenced by immunoSEQ multiplex PCR; TCRdb stores in-frame clones only, minus some. That table gives V, J and clone size, and the DNA gave D and trimming. The sample yields around 190,000 clones, roughly 79% seen once. The sample comprised peripheral blood. This receptor was identified in a woman aged 35 to 49 with COVID-19, enrolled during active disease. The J gene is TRBJ1-1, the V gene TRBV10-3, with 9 bases matching TRBD1. CDR3 residues: CAISGGQGNTEAFF. In DNA form, the CDR3 reads TGTGCCATCAGTGGGGGACAGGGGAACACTGAAGCTTTCTTT.